The next 7 T cell receptor beta chains were all read from a single sample in a study of cytomegalovirus exposure and HLA in healthy donors. The primer mix had 60 Vbeta and 13 Jbeta primers. TCRdb's copy holds only in-frame clones and misses some; the assay was immunoSEQ multiplex PCR. Its table lists some 110,000 clones. Material: PBMCs. These receptor sequences come from a man aged 35 to 55 in good health and CMV-seronegative.

In regard to this clone: One end of the junction is discordant with germline, which a read error may explain. V and J are TRBV9 and TRBJ2-5, with 7 nucleotides matching TRBD2. Germline CDR1 and CDR2: SGDLS and YYNGEE. The CDR3 contains 17 residues. The CDR3 is CASSVSGGSRGQETQYF. In DNA form, the CDR3 reads TGTGCCAGCAGCGTTTCAGGCGGGAGCAGAGGCCAAGAGACTCAGTACTTC.

The chain couples TRBV6-1 to TRBJ2-1; tentatively, D is TRBD1 (5 bases). V was clipped by 5 bases and J by 7 bases, with 18 bases between them. The germline gives CDR1 MNHNS, CDR2 SASEGT. The CDR3 extends over 15 amino acids. CDR3 sequence reads: CASSRQGASLNEQFF. In DNA, the CDR3 is TGTGCCAGCAGTCGACAAGGGGCCTCTCTTAATGAGCAGTTCTTC.

This sequence joins TRBV1 and TRBJ1-6; the table names TRBD1, a call not compared with the DNA. TRBV1 is an annotated pseudogene. The CDR3 length is 14 residues. CDR3 loop: CTSPPGTANSPLHF. In DNA form, the CDR3 reads TGCACCAGTCCACCCGGGACAGCCAATTCACCCCTCCACTTT.

This chain connects TRBV11-2 to TRBJ2-4; 11 nucleotides agree with TRBD2. The germline V gene encodes CDR1 SGHAT and CDR2 FQNNGV. With 1 base clipped from V and 3 bases from J, the junction kept 11 bases outside the gene matches. This CDR3 region has 19 residues. The CDR3 coding sequence is TGTGCCAGCAGCTTAGGTATAGCGGGAGGGGCCCGGAGCAAAAACATTCAGTACTTC. Amino acids: CASSLGIAGGARSKNIQYF.

The V gene is TRBV11-2, the J gene TRBJ1-5; D call uncertain. CDR3 length equals 13 residues. The V end was cut by 5 bases, the J end by 2 bases, with 7 bases between. The germline V gene has CDR1 SGHAT and CDR2 FQNNGV. CDR3 in amino acids: CASSPSGNQPQHF. CDR3 DNA: TGTGCCAGCAGCCCTAGCGGCAATCAGCCCCAGCATTTT.

The chain joins TRBV7-2 to TRBJ2-2, with D possibly matching TRBD2 (7 bases). V lost 8 bases to trimming and J lost 5 bases, with 18 bases between them. Per the germline V gene, CDR1 is SGHTA and CDR2 is FQGNSA. The CDR3 length is 15 residues. The CDR3 reads CASGGGRIGTGELFF. In nucleotides, the CDR3 is TGTGCCAGCGGGGGGGGGCGGATCGGAACCGGGGAGCTGTTTTTT.

This chain's CDR3 is CASSILRQGTEAFF. The DNA for the CDR3 is TGTGCCAGTAGTATTCTCCGGCAGGGGACTGAAGCTTTCTTT. V and J are TRBV19 and TRBJ1-1, with a possible D match to TRBD1 (6 bases). V gave up 3 bases and J gave up 5 bases, with 13 bases separating them. This CDR3 is 14 amino acids long. CDR1 is LNHDA, CDR2 SQIVND, per germline (reference sequence).